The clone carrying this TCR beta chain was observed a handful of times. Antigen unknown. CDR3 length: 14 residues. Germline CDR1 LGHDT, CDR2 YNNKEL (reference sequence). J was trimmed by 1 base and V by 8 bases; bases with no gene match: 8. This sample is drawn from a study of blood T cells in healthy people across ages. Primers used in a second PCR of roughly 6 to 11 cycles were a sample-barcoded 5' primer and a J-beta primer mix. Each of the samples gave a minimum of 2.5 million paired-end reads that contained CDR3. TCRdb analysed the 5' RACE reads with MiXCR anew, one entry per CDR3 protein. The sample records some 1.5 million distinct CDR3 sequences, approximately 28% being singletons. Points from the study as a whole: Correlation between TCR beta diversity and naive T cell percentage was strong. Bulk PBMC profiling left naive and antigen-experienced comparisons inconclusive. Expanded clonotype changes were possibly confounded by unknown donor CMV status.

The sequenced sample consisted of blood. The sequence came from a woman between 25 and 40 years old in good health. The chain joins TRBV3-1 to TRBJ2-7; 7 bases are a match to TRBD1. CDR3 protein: CASGRDSGSYEQYF. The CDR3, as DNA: TGTGCCAGCGGTAGGGACAGTGGGTCCTACGAGCAGTACTTC.